The 11 T cell receptor beta chains listed next were all sequenced from one sample in a study of beta chain features in type 1 diabetes. Study-wide points: All four CD4+ subsets from Type 1 diabetes patients carried moderately but significantly shorter TCRB CDR3s.

The study reverse transcribed the entire isolated RNA, so it sequenced expressed TCRB transcripts. Some clones are missing from TCRdb's copy, which holds only in-frame ones; the method was immunoSEQ multiplex PCR. The table has roughly 700,000 clones, around an eighth seen once; the top ten hold about 0.02%. These TCRs' antigens remain unknown. Input material: naive CD4+ T cells from blood. These receptors were collected from a young man with type 1 diabetes.

This clone was seen a handful of times. The chain combines TRBV5-1 with TRBJ2-5; the D is unclear. The germline V gene encodes CDR1 SGHRS and CDR2 YFSETQ. This CDR3 contains 14 residues. V was cut by 0 bases and J by 1 base, with 7 bases left in between. The CDR3 nucleotides are TGCGCCAGCAGCTTGGAAATAGGCCAAGAGACCCAGTACTTC. Its protein is CASSLEIGQETQYF.

This clone was counted between two and nine times. V is TRBV4-1 and J is TRBJ1-5; D not certain. This CDR3 is 15 amino acids long. V lost 4 bases and J 5 bases, leaving 15 bases between the germline ends. Germline V lookup: CDR1 MGHRA, CDR2 YSYEKL. Here the CDR3 reads CASSRTDMLDQPQHF. The CDR3 DNA is TGCGCCAGCAGCCGAACTGACATGTTGGATCAGCCCCAGCATTTT.

The chain links TRBV9 to TRBJ2-7; TRBD1 aligns across 7 bases. The J segment lost 6 bases and the V segment lost 3 bases, leaving 9 bases of the junction unmatched. This CDR3 region has 14 residues. Per germline, CDR1 SGDLS and CDR2 YYNGEE. The CDR3 spells CASSAGTASTEQYF. DNA for the CDR3: TGTGCCAGCAGCGCCGGGACAGCGTCAACCGAGCAGTACTTC.

This clone has just a few counts. The chain has TRBV13 and TRBJ1-1; D not resolved. This CDR3 has 16 residues. Trimming stripped 4 bases from V and 0 bases from J, with 15 bases between. Looked up from germline, CDR1 is PRHDT and CDR2 is FYEKMQ (reference sequence). CDR3 nucleotides: TGTGCCAGCAGCTCACGGGTTGCCCTCATGAACACTGAAGCTTTCTTT. Encoded protein: CASSSRVALMNTEAFF.

The genes are TRBV5-4 and TRBJ2-2; 9 bases align to TRBD1. V shed 9 bases, J shed 3 bases, and the junction held 9 bases outside the gene matches. Germline V gives CDR1 SGHNT, CDR2 YYREEE (reference sequence). The CDR3 spans 15 residues. CDR3 DNA sequence: TGTGCCATCCATCCACGACAGGGGGACACCGGGGAGCTGTTTTTT. It specifies CAIHPRQGDTGELFF. Supplemented by reference TRBV5-4 and TRBJ2-2, the full variable domain reads ETGVTQSPTHLIKTRGQQVTLRCSSQSGHNTVSWYQQALGQGPQFIFQYYREEENGRGNFPPRFSGLQFPNYSSELNVNALELDDSALYLCAIHPRQGDTGELFFGEGSRLTVL.

The rearrangement uses TRBV14 and TRBJ2-4, with TRBD2 matching over 8 bases. J lost 0 bases, V lost 4 bases, and 17 bases had no gene match. CDR3 length: 20 amino acids. Germline CDR1 and CDR2: SGHDN and FVKESK. As DNA, the CDR3 is TGTGCCAGCAGCCCTCAGATCGGGAGGGGTCCATTTTTAGCCAAAAACATTCAGTACTTC. Translation gives CASSPQIGRGPFLAKNIQYF.

The chain joins TRBV5-1 to TRBJ2-2; no clear D gene. Germline values: CDR1 SGHRS, CDR2 YFSETQ. The CDR3 runs to 13 residues. Trimming took off 4 bases at V and 6 bases at J, with 10 bases between the two ends. Here the CDR3 DNA reads TGCGCCAGCAGCCCTATGGGTTCCGGGGAGCTGTTTTTT. It translates to CASSPMGSGELFF. The whole variable domain, remainder taken from reference TRBV5-1 and TRBJ2-2, is KAGVTQTPRYLIKTRGQQVTLSCSPISGHRSVSWYQQTPGQGLQFLFEYFSETQRNKGNFPGRFSGRQFSNSRSEMNVSTLELGDSALYLCASSPMGSGELFFGEGSRLTVL.

Only a few counts were recorded for this clone. One end of the junction does not line up with germline, which may come from a read error. The V call is TRBV10-3, the J call TRBJ2-7; no definite D call. Germline-derived CDR1 and CDR2 are ENHRY and SYGVKD. CDR3 length: 11 amino acids. The CDR3 loop reads CASSEAYEQYF. As DNA, the CDR3 is TGTGCCAGCAGTGAGGCCTACGAGCAGTACTTC.

This clone was seen once. One end of the junction does not line up with germline, which may come from a read error. The gene calls are TRBV6-5 and TRBJ2-2; D gene unclear. This CDR3 comprises 14 residues. The V gene's germline CDR1 is MNHEY and CDR2 SVGAGI. For the CDR3, the DNA is TGTGCCAGCAGTGTGATGGGGAACTCCGGGGAGCTGTTTTTT. Translation: CASSVMGNSGELFF.

V is TRBV5-1 and J is TRBJ2-7; TRBD1 aligns across 8 bases. The CDR3 runs 14 residues. V trimming: 0 bases; J trimming: 3 bases; junction bases outside the gene matches: 2. CDR1 and CDR2 (germline): SGHRS, YFSETQ. CDR3 protein: CASSLGTGNYEQYF. In nucleotides, the CDR3 is TGCGCCAGCAGCTTGGGGACAGGGAACTACGAGCAGTACTTC. Filled out from reference TRBV5-1 and TRBJ2-7, the complete variable domain reads KAGVTQTPRYLIKTRGQQVTLSCSPISGHRSVSWYQQTPGQGLQFLFEYFSETQRNKGNFPGRFSGRQFSNSRSEMNVSTLELGDSALYLCASSLGTGNYEQYFGPGTRLTVT.

This clone was detected a few times. Here the CDR3 DNA reads TGCGCCAGCACCCAGGGAGACTATGGCTACACCTTC. Its protein product is CASTQGDYGYTF. The chain combines TRBV10-2 with TRBJ1-2; D perhaps matches TRBD1 (5 bases). In germline, CDR1 is WSHSY, CDR2 SAAADI. This CDR3 region has 12 residues. The germline V and J ends were trimmed by 7 bases and 3 bases, with 9 bases remaining between them.